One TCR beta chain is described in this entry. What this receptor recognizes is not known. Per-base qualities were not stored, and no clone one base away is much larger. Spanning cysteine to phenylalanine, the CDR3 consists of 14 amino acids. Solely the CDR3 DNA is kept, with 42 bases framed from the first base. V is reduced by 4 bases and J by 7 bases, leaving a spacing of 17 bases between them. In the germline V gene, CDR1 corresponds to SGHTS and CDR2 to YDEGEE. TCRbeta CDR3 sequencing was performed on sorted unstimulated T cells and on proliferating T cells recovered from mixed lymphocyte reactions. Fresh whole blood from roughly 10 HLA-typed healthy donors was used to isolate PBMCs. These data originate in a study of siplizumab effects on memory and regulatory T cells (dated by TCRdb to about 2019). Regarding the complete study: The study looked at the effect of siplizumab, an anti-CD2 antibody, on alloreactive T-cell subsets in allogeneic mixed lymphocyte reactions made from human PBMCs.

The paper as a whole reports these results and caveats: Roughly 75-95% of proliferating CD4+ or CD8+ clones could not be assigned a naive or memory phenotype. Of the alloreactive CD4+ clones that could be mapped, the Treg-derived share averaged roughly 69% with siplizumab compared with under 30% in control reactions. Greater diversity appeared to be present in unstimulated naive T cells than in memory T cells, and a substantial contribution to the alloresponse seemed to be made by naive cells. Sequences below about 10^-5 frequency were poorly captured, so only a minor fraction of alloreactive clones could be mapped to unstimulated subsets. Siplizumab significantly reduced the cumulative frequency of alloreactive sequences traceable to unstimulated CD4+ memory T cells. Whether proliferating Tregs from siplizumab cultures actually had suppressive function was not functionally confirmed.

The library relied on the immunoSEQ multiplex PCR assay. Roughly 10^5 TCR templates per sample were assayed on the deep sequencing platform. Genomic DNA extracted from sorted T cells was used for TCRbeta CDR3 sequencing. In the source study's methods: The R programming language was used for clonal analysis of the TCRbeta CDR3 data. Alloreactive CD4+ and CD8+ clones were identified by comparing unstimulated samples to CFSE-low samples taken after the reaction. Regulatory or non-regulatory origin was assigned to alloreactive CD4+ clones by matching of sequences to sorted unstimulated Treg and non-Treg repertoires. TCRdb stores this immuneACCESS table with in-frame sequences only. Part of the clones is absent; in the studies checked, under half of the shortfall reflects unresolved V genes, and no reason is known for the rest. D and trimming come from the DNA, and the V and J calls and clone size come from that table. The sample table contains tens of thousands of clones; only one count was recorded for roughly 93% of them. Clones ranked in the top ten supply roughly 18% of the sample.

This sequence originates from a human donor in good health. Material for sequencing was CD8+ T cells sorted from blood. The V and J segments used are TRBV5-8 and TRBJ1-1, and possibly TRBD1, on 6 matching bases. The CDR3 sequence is CASSHYLGGVEAFF. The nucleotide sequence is TGTGCCAGCAGCCACTACTTAGGGGGGGTTGAAGCTTTCTTT. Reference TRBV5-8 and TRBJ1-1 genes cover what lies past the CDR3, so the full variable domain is EAGVTQSPTHLIKTRGQQATLRCSPISGHTSVYWYQQALGLGLQFLLWYDEGEERNRGNFPPRFSGRQFPNYSSELNVNALELEDSALYLCASSHYLGGVEAFFGQGTRLTVV.